The following is a T cell receptor (beta chain) sequence with its context. Antigen unknown. Expressed TCRB transcripts were sequenced because the entire RNA isolate underwent reverse transcription. The repertoire was sequenced with immunoSEQ multiplex PCR; TCRdb's copy has only in-frame clones and lacks some. The data contain over 350,000 clones, approximately 15% of them singletons. V lost 5 bases to trimming and J lost 7 bases; unmatched junction nucleotides: 14. The CDR3 has 16 residues. Germline V gene data show CDR1 as LNHDA and CDR2 as SQIVND (reference sequence). These data are taken from a study of beta chain features in type 1 diabetes. Regarding the study as a whole: Whether HLA type affects TCRB rearrangement stayed undetermined in the present work.

The receptor was isolated from a woman between 18 and 29 years old in good health. The chain combines TRBV19 with TRBJ2-1; 7 bases are shared with TRBD1. The sequencing input was naive CD4+ T cells from blood. The CDR3: CASSSDRAPFTNEQFF. CDR3 coding DNA: TGTGCCAGTAGTTCCGACAGGGCTCCTTTTACTAATGAGCAGTTCTTC.